This T cell receptor beta chain was sequenced in a study of cytomegalovirus exposure and HLA in healthy donors. In the case of this clone: Its antigen is currently unknown.

Study-level findings and limits: Confirmation was obtained in vitro that a few CMV-associated chains are specific for CMV antigens.

PCR was performed using 60 Vbeta and 13 Jbeta primers. Method: immunoSEQ multiplex PCR; TCRdb's copy keeps in-frame clones and lacks some. This repertoire shows over 150,000 clones, roughly 81% found once; its top ten account for approximately 13%. CDR3 size: 17 residues. Germline loops: CDR1 LNHDA, CDR2 SQIVND (reference sequence). V gave up 3 bases and J gave up 5 bases; unmatched junction bases: 11. This TCR came from a woman aged 50 to 65 in good health and CMV-seronegative. The material sequenced was PBMCs. The chain recombines TRBV19 with TRBJ2-1; 9 bases match TRBD2. The DNA of the CDR3 is TGTGCCAGTAGTATGCGGAGGGCGGGAGGGCCGAACAATGAGCAGTTCTTC. Translated, it gives CASSMRRAGGPNNEQFF.